This TCR beta chain is drawn from a study of OX40 agonist ivuxolimab in advanced cancers. Whole-study context: The treatment was a fully human IgG2 OX40 agonist, ivuxolimab. The dose of intravenous ivuxolimab that patients received every 2 weeks ranged from 0.01 to 10 mg/kg.

Profiled with immunoSEQ multiplex PCR; TCRdb holds only in-frame clones, not every one. The table has roughly 25,000 clones, roughly 76% seen once. Study-level results: Clones of CD4+ and CD8+ blood T cells grew by week 6 at doses of 0.1 to 3.0 mg/kg.

Notes on this clone: Its antigen is unidentified.

Deletions cut 0 bases from V and 5 bases from J, with 14 bases between. Germline V gene sequence: CDR1 SGHAT, CDR2 FQNNGV. The CDR3 loop spans 15 amino acids. This material consisted of CD4+ or CD8+ T cells sorted from blood, taken in a trial of the OX40 agonist ivuxolimab. This clonotype was sampled from an adult with an advanced solid tumor such as melanoma, head and neck, liver or kidney cancer. The V and J genes are TRBV11-2 and TRBJ2-7, with D possibly matching TRBD1 (6 bases). CDR3 residues: CASSLDRRQVDEQYF. In DNA, the CDR3 is TGTGCCAGCAGCTTAGATCGGAGACAGGTGGACGAGCAGTACTTC.